This T cell receptor (beta chain) was captured by sequencing in a study of blood T cell repertoires in COVID-19. Study in general: COVID-19 samples, acute and convalescent, were from the United States, Italy and Spain. From T cells, B-cell-depleted T cells, or PBMCs came the material, which was cDNA or gDNA.

Those who participated ranged in age from about 18 to 89 years and resided in under 25 US areas. Cohort 3 donors were reported recovered after two negative PCRs, clearance, or symptom resolution. The data were produced by immunoSEQ multiplex PCR, yet TCRdb's version contains in-frame clones alone and is incomplete. This sample yields 150,000 or so clones, of which approximately 83% are seen a single time; around 8.4% belongs to the top ten. From germline, CDR1 is SNHLY and CDR2 FYNNEI. V trimming: 4 bases; J trimming: 2 bases; junction bases outside the gene matches: 4. The CDR3 spans 14 residues. The sequence was collected from a man aged 45-60 years who had recovered from COVID-19. V and J are TRBV2 and TRBJ2-7; the match to TRBD1 covers 8 bases. Input material: PBMCs or T cells enriched from blood (not recorded which). CDR3 residues: CASSATGATYEQYF. In DNA, the CDR3 is TGTGCCAGCAGTGCGACAGGGGCCACCTACGAGCAGTACTTC.